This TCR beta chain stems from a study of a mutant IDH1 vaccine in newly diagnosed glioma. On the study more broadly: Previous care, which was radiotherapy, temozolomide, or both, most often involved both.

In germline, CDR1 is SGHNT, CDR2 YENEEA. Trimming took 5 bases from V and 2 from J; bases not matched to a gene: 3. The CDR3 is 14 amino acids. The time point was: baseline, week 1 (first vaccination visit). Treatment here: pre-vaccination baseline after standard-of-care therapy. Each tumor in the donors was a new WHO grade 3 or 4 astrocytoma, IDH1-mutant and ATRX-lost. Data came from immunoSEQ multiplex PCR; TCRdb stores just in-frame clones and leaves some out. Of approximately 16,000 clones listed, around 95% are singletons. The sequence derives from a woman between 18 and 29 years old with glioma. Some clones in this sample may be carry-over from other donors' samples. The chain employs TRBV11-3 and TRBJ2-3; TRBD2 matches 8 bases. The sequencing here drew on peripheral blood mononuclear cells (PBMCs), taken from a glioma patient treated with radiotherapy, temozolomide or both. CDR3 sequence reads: CASSRGGPTDTQYF. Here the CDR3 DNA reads TGTGCCAGCAGCCGGGGGGGCCCCACAGATACGCAGTATTTT.